This TCR beta chain was retrieved from a study of T cells after yellow fever vaccination. General study findings and limits: Faster peaking, at day 5 versus 15, marked a secondary response that was weaker. Most primary-vaccination clones recurred post-booster (around 95% CD4, around 88% CD8).

The CDR3 is 13 amino acids. V lost 1 base, J lost 10 bases, and 8 bases lay in between. Germline V CDR1 and CDR2: SGHTA, FQGTGA. This clonotype has at least ten counts. Its antigen remains unidentified. TCRdb used MiXCR to reprocess the 5' RACE reads, holding one entry per CDR3 protein. The table lists approximately 110,000 distinct CDR3 sequences, 7.4% of them singletons, with 2.5% in the top ten. This sequence was found in a man aged 18 to 29 who received the YFV17D yellow fever vaccine. This rearrangement joins TRBV7-3 to TRBJ1-6; D ambiguous. Specimen: CD4+ T cells sorted from PBMCs, collected 9 to 10 days after the first yellow fever vaccination. DNA of the CDR3: TGTGCCAGCAGCTTAAGTCCACCATCACCCCTCCACTTT. Translated: CASSLSPPSPLHF.